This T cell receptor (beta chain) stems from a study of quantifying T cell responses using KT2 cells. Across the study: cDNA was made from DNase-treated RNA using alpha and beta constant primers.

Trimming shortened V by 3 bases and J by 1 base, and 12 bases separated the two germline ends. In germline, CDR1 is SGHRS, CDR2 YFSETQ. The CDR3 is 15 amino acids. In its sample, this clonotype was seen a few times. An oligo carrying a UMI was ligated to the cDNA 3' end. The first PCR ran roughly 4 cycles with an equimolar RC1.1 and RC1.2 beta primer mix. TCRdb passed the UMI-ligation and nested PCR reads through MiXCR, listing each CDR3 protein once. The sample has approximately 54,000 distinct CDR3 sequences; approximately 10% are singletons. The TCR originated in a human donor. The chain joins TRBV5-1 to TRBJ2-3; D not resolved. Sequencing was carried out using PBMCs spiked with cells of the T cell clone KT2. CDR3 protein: CASSWGRVGTDTQYF. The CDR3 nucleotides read TGCGCCAGCAGCTGGGGTCGCGTAGGCACAGATACGCAGTATTTT. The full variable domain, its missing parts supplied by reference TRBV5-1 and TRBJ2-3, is KAGVTQTPRYLIKTRGQQVTLSCSPISGHRSVSWYQQTPGQGLQFLFEYFSETQRNKGNFPGRFSGRQFSNSRSEMNVSTLELGDSALYLCASSWGRVGTDTQYFGPGTRLTVL.